This T cell receptor beta chain appears in the sequencing data of a study of early T cells in non-severe SARS-CoV-2 infection. Points from the study as a whole: VDJdb matching skewed toward anti-spike CD8 responses, missing private and CD4 specificities.

TCRdb re-analysed the 5' RACE reads in MiXCR, keeping a single row per CDR3 protein. This sample yields roughly 27,000 distinct CDR3 sequences, of which about 5% are seen a single time; 11% belongs to the top ten. Trimming at V came to 1 base and at J to 3 bases, leaving 8 bases not matched to a gene. This CDR3 has 15 amino acids. Germline CDR1 is DFQATT and CDR2 is SNEGSKA (reference sequence). This clonotype was seen only a few times. The target antigen is unknown. Sequenced: whole blood. The chain has TRBV20-1 and TRBJ1-1; the match to TRBD1 covers 7 bases. The TCR was taken from an adult who was a healthcare worker with PCR-confirmed SARS-CoV-2 infection or an uninfected control (not recorded which). This chain's CDR3 is CSARVTQGSDTEAFF. The DNA of the CDR3 is TGCAGTGCTAGAGTGACACAGGGGTCAGACACTGAAGCTTTCTTT.